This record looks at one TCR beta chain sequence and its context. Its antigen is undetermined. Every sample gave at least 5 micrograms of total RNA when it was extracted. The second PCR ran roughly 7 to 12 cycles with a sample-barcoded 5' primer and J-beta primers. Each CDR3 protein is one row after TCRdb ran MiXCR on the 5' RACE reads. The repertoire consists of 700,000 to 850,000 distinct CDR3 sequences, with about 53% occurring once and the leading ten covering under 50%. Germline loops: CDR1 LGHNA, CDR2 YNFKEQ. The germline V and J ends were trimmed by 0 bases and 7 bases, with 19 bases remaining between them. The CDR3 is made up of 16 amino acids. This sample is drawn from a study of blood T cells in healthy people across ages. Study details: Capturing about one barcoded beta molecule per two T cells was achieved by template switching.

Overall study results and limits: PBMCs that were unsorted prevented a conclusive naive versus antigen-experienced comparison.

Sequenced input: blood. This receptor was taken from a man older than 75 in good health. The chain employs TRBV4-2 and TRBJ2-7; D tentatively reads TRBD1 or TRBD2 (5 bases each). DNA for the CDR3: TGTGCCAGCAGCCAAGAAGGAGAGGGGACCTACAATGAGCAGTACTTC. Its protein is CASSQEGEGTYNEQYF.